This TCR beta chain is from a study of cytomegalovirus exposure and HLA in healthy donors. Regarding the study as a whole: In a later analysis, several top co-occurrence clusters appeared linked to parvovirus B19, influenza, CMV and Epstein-Barr virus. A later look showed TCR association rates differing by HLA locus, highest for DRB1 and lowest for HLA-C. Presence/absence analyses assumed roughly uniform sequencing depth across donors.

Primers included in the PCR were 60 Vbeta and 13 Jbeta primers. As processed by the authors: There were tens of millions of unique TCR beta chains by a later count, and about 12 million of them were shared. Profiled with immunoSEQ multiplex PCR; TCRdb holds only in-frame clones, not every one. That table gives V, J and clone size, and the DNA gave D and trimming. The sample includes 150,000 to 200,000 clones, about three quarters seen only once; the top ten take over 3%. Worth noting for this clone: Its antigen is undetermined.

CDR3 length equals 15 residues. Germline CDR1 MNHEY, CDR2 SVGAGI. V gave up 0 bases and J gave up 2 bases, with 11 bases separating them. The chain joins TRBV6-5 to TRBJ2-7; possibly TRBD1 for D (5 bases). The sequencing sample was made of PBMCs. This receptor was taken from a female donor in good health and CMV-seronegative. CDR3 residues: CASSYSEQVTYEQYF. In DNA, the CDR3 is TGTGCCAGCAGTTACTCCGAACAGGTGACCTACGAGCAGTACTTC.